This record looks at one TCR beta chain sequence and its context. Using a J-beta primer mix together with a sample-barcoded 5' primer, a second PCR was run for about 7 to 12 cycles. One entry per CDR3 protein, called by TCRdb with MiXCR from the 5' RACE reads. The top ten clones hold approximately 20% of a sample with about 770,000 distinct CDR3 sequences, more than 40% of them seen once. This entry is derived from a study of blood T cells in healthy people across ages. It was ten milliliters of peripheral blood that were drawn from each donor. The CDR3 totals 20 residues. The clonotype comes from a man in his 60s in good health. Sample: blood. V gene TRBV21-1 combines with J gene TRBJ2-7; the table's D call, TRBD1, was not checked against the DNA. TRBV21-1 is flagged as a pseudogene. CDR3 loop: CASSAGGTGGDTEYSYEQYF. The CDR3 DNA sequence: TGTGCCAGCAGCGCCGGAGGGACAGGGGGCGATACAGAATACTCCTACGAGCAGTACTTC.